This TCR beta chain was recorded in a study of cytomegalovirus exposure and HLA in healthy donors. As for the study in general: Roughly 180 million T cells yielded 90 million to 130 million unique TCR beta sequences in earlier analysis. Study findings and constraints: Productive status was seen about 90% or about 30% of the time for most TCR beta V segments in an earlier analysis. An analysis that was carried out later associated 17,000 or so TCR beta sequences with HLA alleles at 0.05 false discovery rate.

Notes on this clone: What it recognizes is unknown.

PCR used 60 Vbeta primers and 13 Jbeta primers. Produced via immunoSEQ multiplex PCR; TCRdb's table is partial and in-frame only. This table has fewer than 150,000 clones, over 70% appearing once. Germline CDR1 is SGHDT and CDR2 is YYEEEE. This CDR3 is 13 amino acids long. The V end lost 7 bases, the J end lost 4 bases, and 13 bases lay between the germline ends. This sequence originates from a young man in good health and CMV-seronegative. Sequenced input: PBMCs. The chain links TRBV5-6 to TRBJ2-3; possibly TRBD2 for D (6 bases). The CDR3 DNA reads TGTGCCAGCGGGGGGTTCGGGGCAGATACGCAGTATTTT. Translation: CASGGFGADTQYF.